These T cell receptor beta chains were read from a single sample in a study of shared clonotypes between healthy human individuals. Sequenced by immunoSEQ multiplex PCR; TCRdb stores in-frame clones only, minus some. The table records over a million clones, approximately 98.5% of them present only once. Sequencing was carried out using naive CD4+ T cells sorted from blood. These receptor sequences come from a man aged 30 to 39 in good health. Each CDR3 is given with its conserved first and last residue. D genes are given only for firm matches. Rows give clone size only sometimes, using once, few, many, or a class for an expanded clone.

clone size,D gene,J gene,V gene,CDR3 protein,CDR3 DNA
NA,TRBD2,TRBJ2-7,TRBV7-2,CASSSRLAGGYEQYF,TGTGCCAGCAGTTCCCGACTAGCGGGGGGCTACGAGCAGTACTTC
NA,TRBD2,TRBJ2-2,TRBV5-1,CASSRPGLVPSGELFF,TGCGCCAGCAGCCGACCGGGACTAGTTCCGTCCGGGGAGCTGTTTTTT
NA,NA,TRBJ2-5,TRBV7-9,CASSPQSGGETQYF,TGTGCCAGCAGCCCACAGTCAGGGGGGGAGACCCAGTACTTC
once,TRBD2,TRBJ2-7,TRBV19,CASTPSGSIAYEQYF,TGTGCCAGTACCCCAAGCGGGAGCATCGCCTACGAGCAGTACTTC
NA,TRBD1,TRBJ1-4,TRBV4-1,CASSPRDSRNEKLFF,TGCGCCAGCAGCCCGCGGGACAGCCGAAATGAAAAACTGTTTTTT
NA,TRBD2,TRBJ2-2,TRBV19,CASSIVGGSQTGELFF,TGTGCCAGTAGTATAGTGGGAGGGAGCCAGACCGGGGAGCTGTTTTTT
NA,NA,TRBJ2-3,TRBV7-9,CASSYGVAKDTQYF,TGTGCCAGCAGCTATGGGGTAGCGAAAGATACGCAGTATTTT
NA,NA,TRBJ1-5,TRBV7-2,CASSLGKSYQPQHF,TGTGCCAGCAGCTTAGGGAAAAGCTATCAGCCCCAGCATTTT
NA,NA,TRBJ1-1,TRBV6-5,CASRSPNGANTEAFF,TGTGCCAGCAGGAGTCCAAATGGGGCGAACACTGAAGCTTTCTTT
NA,NA,TRBJ2-2,TRBV11-3,CASSPPYTGELFF,TGTGCCAGCAGCCCCCCATACACCGGGGAGCTGTTTTTT
NA,NA,TRBJ1-4,TRBV7-9,CASNSRGAALDEKLFF,TGTGCCAGCAACTCAAGAGGGGCGGCGCTCGATGAAAAACTGTTTTTT
NA,TRBD1,TRBJ2-1,TRBV11-3,CASSTRDSYNEQFF,TGTGCCAGCAGCACCCGGGACAGTTACAATGAGCAGTTCTTC
NA,NA,TRBJ1-5,TRBV2,CASRRGNQPQHF,TGTGCCAGCCGTCGGGGGAATCAGCCCCAGCATTTT
NA,NA,TRBJ1-1,TRBV9,CASSVRELNTEAFF,TGTGCCAGCAGCGTGAGGGAATTAAACACTGAAGCTTTCTTT
NA,NA,TRBJ1-5,TRBV19,CASRPTGQANNQPQHF,TGTGCCAGTAGACCAACCGGTCAGGCGAACAATCAGCCCCAGCATTTT
NA,TRBD2,TRBJ2-2,TRBV2,CASMVAGNTGELFF,TGTGCCAGCATGGTAGCGGGGAACACCGGGGAGCTGTTTTTT